The rows below give T cell receptor beta chains drawn from one sample of a study of blood T cell repertoires in COVID-19. Repertoires were generated with immunoSEQ multiplex PCR, while TCRdb's copy carries only in-frame clones and drops some. The sample contains around 100,000 clones, approximately 84% of which appear only once. The specimen sequenced was peripheral blood. The receptors originated from a human donor in a cohort sampled during active COVID-19. The conserved cysteine and the conserved F or W are not part of the CDR3 here.

j_gene,len,v_gene,CDR3aa
TRBJ2-7,10,TRBV3-1/TRBV3-2,ASSQVREEQY
TRBJ2-6,14,TRBV11-2,ASSSVGVSGANVLT
TRBJ1-6,10,TRBV5-4,ASRRDSSPLH
TRBJ1-2,17,TRBV28,ASSSLNPRTGVEMYGYT
TRBJ1-1,15,TRBV18,ASSPRRSGSTAAEAF
TRBJ2-5,11,TRBV14,ASSKALAETQY
TRBJ2-1,14,TRBV3-1/TRBV3-2,ASRGLAGHSYNEQF
TRBJ1-1,13,TRBV18,ASSPRTGAYTEAF
TRBJ2-7,14,TRBV27,ASSRTNSRYSYEQY
TRBJ2-7,13,TRBV7-8,ASSKIPGQSYEQY
TRBJ2-7,13,TRBV10-3,AISEGARGTYEQY
TRBJ2-6,15,TRBV9,ASSPGTVITGANVLT
TRBJ2-2,12,TRBV5-5,ASSLTGDTGELF
TRBJ2-7,13,TRBV19,ASSKYWTGVYEQY
TRBJ2-7,13,TRBV4-1,ASSQLPLGGYEQY
TRBJ1-2,13,TRBV5-1,ASSFGDSPLWSYT
TRBJ1-5,13,TRBV18,ASSPRDRSSGPQH
TRBJ2-2,13,TRBV29-1,SVVPTSRDTGELF
TRBJ1-4,13,TRBV2,ASSDGGAGGEKLF
TRBJ1-6,14,TRBV9,ASSDRQGWDNSPLH
TRBJ2-1,13,TRBV2,ASSEVRLGKNEQF
TRBJ1-6,14,TRBV7-2,ASSSSRDRVWSPLH
TRBJ2-7,15,TRBV5-1,ASSSTSGSLTNYEQY
TRBJ2-1,14,TRBV5-6,ASSSPGLAGYNEQF
TRBJ1-3,12,TRBV3-1/TRBV3-2,ASSQEPRGNTIY
TRBJ2-1,12,TRBV29-1,SLRKTGSYNEQF
TRBJ2-5,14,TRBV7-2,ASSLAPAGGKETQY
TRBJ2-1,13,TRBV4-3,ASSQVAGGTSEQF
TRBJ2-1,14,TRBV6-1,ASSEVPSGRGYEQF
TRBJ1-1,11,TRBV2,ASKGQANTEAF
TRBJ1-1,11,TRBV12-3/TRBV12-4,ASSDTLNTEAF
TRBJ1-6,11,TRBV6-5,AGGRDYNSPLH
TRBJ2-7,11,TRBV6-5,ATGTGQTYEQY
TRBJ1-2,13,TRBV10-3,AISEARGADYGYT
TRBJ2-1,14,TRBV5-1,ASSGGGALPHNEQF
TRBJ2-1,12,TRBV7-2,ASSTPERNNEQF
TRBJ1-2,13,TRBV4-3,ASSPQWGENYGYT
TRBJ1-2,12,TRBV6-5,ASSNAGTNYGYT
TRBJ1-6,12,TRBV4-1,ASSQAGGNSPLH
TRBJ1-1,13,TRBV7-2,ASSLVGQGSTEAF
TRBJ2-3,15,TRBV6-2/TRBV6-3,ASSYPGLAVLTDTQY
TRBJ2-7,11,TRBV7-3,ASSLTSGTEQY
TRBJ1-2,11,TRBV12-3/TRBV12-4,ASRPDRVYGYT
TRBJ2-1,14,TRBV18,ASSPPSASPYNEQF
TRBJ1-1,13,TRBV10-2,ASRTGQSLNTEAF
TRBJ2-5,13,TRBV4-1,ASSRAGGGQETQY
TRBJ2-1,12,TRBV19,ASSISGIYNEQF
TRBJ2-1,11,TRBV14,ASSQEQYNEQF
TRBJ1-2,12,TRBV6-2/TRBV6-3,ASSYGTGGYGYT
TRBJ2-7,11,TRBV18,ASSAQLEYEQY
TRBJ2-1,13,TRBV5-1,ASSLGQGTYNEQF
TRBJ2-3,14,TRBV7-6,ASSLGLAGGTDTQY
TRBJ1-3,12,TRBV3-1/TRBV3-2,ASSQGVSGNTIY